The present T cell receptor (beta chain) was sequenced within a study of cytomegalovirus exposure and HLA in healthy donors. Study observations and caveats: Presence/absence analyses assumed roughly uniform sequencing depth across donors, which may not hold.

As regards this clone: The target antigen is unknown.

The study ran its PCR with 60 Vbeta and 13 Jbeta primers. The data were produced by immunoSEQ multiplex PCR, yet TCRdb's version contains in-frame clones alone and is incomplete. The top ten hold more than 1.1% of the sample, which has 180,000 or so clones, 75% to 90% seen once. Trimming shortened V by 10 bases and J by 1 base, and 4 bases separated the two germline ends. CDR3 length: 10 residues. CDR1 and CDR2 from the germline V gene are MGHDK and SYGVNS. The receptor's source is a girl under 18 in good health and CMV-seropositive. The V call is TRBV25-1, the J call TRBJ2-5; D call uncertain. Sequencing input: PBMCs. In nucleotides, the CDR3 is TGTGCCAACTTCCAAGAGACCCAGTACTTC. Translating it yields CANFQETQYF.